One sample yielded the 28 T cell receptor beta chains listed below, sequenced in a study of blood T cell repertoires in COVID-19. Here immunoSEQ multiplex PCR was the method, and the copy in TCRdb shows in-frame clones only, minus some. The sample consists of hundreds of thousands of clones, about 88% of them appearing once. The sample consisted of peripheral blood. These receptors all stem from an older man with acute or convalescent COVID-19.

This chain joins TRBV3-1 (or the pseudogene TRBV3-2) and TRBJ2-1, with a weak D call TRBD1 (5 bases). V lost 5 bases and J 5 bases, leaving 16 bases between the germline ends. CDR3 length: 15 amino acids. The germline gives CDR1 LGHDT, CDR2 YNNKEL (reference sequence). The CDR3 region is CASSSSRVGNNEQFF. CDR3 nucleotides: TGTGCCAGCAGCTCTTCCAGGGTGGGGAACAATGAGCAGTTCTTC.

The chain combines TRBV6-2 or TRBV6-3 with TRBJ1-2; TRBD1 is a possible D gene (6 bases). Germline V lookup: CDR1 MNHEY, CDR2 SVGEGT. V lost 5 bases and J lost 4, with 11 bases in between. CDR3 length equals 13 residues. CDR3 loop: CASSGGGFYGYTF. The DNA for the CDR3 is TGTGCCAGCAGTGGCGGGGGCTTCTATGGCTACACCTTC.

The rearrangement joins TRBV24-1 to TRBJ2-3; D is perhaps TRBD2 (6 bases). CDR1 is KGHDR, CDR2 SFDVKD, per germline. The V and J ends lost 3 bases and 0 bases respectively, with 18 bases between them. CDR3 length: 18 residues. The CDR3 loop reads CATSDNIGTFSSTDTQYF. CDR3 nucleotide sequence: TGTGCCACCAGTGATAATATAGGGACTTTCAGTAGCACAGATACGCAGTATTTT.

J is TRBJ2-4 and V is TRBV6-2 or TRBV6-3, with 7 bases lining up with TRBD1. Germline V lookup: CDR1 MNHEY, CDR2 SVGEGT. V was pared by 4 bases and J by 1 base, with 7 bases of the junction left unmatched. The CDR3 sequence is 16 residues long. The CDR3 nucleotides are TGTGCCAGCAGTTCGTACGCCAGGGGGGCCAAAAACATTCAGTACTTC. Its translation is CASSSYARGAKNIQYF.

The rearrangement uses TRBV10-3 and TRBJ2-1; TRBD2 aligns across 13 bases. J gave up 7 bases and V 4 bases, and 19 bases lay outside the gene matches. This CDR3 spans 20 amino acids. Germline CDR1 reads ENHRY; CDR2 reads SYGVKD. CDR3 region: CAISALEGTSGIQTGNEQFF. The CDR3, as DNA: TGTGCCATCAGTGCCTTGGAGGGGACTAGCGGGATCCAAACCGGGAATGAGCAGTTCTTC.

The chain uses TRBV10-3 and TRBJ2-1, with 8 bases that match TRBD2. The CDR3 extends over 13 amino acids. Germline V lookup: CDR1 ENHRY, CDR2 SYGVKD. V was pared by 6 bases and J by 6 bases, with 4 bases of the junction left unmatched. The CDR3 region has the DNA TGTGCCATCAGCCACACTAGCGGCAATGAGCAGTTCTTC. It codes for CAISHTSGNEQFF.

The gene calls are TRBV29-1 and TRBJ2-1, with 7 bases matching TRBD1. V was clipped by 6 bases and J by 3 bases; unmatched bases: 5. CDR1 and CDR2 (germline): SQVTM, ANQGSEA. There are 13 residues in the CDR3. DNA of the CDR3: TGCAGCGTAGGACAGGACCGCTACAATGAGCAGTTCTTC. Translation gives CSVGQDRYNEQFF.

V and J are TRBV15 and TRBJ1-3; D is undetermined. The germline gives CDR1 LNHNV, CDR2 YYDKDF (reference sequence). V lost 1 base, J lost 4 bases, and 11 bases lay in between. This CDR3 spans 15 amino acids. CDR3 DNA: TGTGCCACCAGCAGAGGAAACCCCGGGGGAAACACCATATATTTT. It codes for CATSRGNPGGNTIYF.

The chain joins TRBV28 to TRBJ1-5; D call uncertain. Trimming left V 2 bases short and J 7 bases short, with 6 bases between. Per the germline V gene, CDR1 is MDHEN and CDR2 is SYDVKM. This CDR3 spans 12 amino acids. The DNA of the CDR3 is TGTGCCAGCAGTTTACCCCTGCAGCCCCAGCATTTT. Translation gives CASSLPLQPQHF.

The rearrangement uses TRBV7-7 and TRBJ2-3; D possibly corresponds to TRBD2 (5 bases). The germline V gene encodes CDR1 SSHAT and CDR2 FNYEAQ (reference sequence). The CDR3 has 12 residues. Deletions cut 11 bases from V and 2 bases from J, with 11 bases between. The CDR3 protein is CALSELTDTQYF. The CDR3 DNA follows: TGTGCCCTTAGCGAACTCACAGATACGCAGTATTTT.

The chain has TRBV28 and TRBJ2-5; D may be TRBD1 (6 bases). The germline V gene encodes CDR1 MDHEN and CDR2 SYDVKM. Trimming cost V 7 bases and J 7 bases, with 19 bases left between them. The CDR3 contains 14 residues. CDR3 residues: CASISLGAGVTQYF. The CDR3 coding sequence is TGTGCCAGCATAAGTTTGGGGGCGGGCGTGACCCAGTACTTC.

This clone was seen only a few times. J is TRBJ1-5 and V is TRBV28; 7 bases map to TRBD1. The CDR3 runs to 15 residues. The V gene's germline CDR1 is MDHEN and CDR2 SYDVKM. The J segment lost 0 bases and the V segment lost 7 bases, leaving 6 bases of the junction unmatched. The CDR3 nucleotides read TGTGCCAGCACTTCGACAGGGTATAGCAATCAGCCCCAGCATTTT. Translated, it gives CASTSTGYSNQPQHF.

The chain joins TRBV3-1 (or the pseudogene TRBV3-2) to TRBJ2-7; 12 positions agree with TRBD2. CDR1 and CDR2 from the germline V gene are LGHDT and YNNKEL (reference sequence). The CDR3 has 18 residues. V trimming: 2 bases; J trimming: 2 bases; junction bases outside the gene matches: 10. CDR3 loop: CASSQTWTSGELTYEQYF. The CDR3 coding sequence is TGTGCCAGCAGCCAAACTTGGACTAGCGGGGAACTTACCTACGAGCAGTACTTC.

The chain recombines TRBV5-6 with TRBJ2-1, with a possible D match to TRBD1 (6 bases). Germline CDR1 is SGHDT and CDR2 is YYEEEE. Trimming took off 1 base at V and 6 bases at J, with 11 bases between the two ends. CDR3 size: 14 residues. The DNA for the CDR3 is TGTGCCAGCAGCTTGAGACAGGCTCCCAATGAGCAGTTCTTC. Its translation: CASSLRQAPNEQFF.

The CDR3 DNA follows: TGTGCCAGCAGCTTAGAGTCTACAGACACTGAAGCTTTCTTT. Translation gives CASSLESTDTEAFF. The J gene is TRBJ1-1, the V gene TRBV7-2; D is ambiguous. V was shortened by 1 base and J by 3 bases, with 9 bases between the two germline ends. There are 14 residues in the CDR3. Germline lookup yields CDR1 SGHTA and CDR2 FQGNSA.

CDR3 region: CASSRDPGGRAFF. The CDR3 region has the DNA TGTGCCAGCAGCCGGGACCCAGGGGGGAGAGCTTTCTTT. This chain links TRBV12-3 or TRBV12-4 with TRBJ1-1; 7 nucleotides match TRBD1. Trimming at V came to 6 bases and at J to 10 bases, leaving 11 bases not matched to a gene. This CDR3 comprises 13 residues.

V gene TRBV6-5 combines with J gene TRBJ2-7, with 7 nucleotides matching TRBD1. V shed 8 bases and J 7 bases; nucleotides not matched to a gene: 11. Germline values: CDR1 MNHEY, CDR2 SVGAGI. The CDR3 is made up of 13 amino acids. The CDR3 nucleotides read TGTGCCAGCCGGGACAGTAGGGGTCGGGAGCAGTACTTC. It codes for CASRDSRGREQYF.

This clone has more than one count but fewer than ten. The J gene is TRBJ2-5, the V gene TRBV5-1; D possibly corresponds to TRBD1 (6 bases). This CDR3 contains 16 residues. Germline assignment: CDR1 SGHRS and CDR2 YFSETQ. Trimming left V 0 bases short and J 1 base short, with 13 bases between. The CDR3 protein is CASSLGAQGPQETQYF. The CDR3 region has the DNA TGCGCCAGCAGCTTGGGGGCACAGGGACCCCAAGAGACCCAGTACTTC. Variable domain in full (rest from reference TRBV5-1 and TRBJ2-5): KAGVTQTPRYLIKTRGQQVTLSCSPISGHRSVSWYQQTPGQGLQFLFEYFSETQRNKGNFPGRFSGRQFSNSRSEMNVSTLELGDSALYLCASSLGAQGPQETQYFGPGTRLLVL.

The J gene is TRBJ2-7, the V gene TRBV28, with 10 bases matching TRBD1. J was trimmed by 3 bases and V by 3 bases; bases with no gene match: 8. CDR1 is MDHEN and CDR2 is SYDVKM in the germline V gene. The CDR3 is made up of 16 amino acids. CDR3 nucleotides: TGTGCCAGCAGTTTGCCCGGGACAGGGGTCCTCTACGAGCAGTACTTC. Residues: CASSLPGTGVLYEQYF.

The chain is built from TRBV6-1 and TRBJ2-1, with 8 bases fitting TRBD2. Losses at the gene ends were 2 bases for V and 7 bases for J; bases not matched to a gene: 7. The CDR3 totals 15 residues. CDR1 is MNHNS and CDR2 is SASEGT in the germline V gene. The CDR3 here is CASSENPGLDNEQFF. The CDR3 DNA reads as TGTGCCAGCAGTGAAAACCCGGGACTAGATAATGAGCAGTTCTTC.

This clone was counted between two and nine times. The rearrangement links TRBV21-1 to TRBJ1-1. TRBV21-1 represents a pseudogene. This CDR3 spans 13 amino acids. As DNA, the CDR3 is TGTGCCAGCAGCAAAAGCCAGACTTTTGAAGCTTTCTTT. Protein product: CASSKSQTFEAFF.

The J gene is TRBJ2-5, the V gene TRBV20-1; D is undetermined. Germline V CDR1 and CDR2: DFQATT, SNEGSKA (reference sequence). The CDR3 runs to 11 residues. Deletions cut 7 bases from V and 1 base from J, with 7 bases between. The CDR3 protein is CSVVVQETQYF. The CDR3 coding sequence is TGCAGTGTAGTAGTCCAAGAGACCCAGTACTTC.

CDR3 DNA sequence: TGTGCCAGCAGCACCAAAGACGGGGTGTGGGGCTACACCTTC. Amino acid sequence: CASSTKDGVWGYTF. The rearrangement joins TRBV7-9 to TRBJ1-2; D unresolved. Trimming stripped 5 bases from V and 8 bases from J, with 18 bases between. The CDR3 spans 14 residues. Germline V gene lookup returns CDR1 SEHNR and CDR2 FQNEAQ (reference sequence).

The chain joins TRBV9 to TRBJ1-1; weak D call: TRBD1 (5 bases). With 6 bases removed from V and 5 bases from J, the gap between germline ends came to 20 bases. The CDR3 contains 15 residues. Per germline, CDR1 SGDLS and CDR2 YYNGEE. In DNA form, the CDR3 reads TGTGCCAGCACGAAGACAGATCAGGGTTGGACTGAAGCTTTCTTT. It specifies CASTKTDQGWTEAFF.

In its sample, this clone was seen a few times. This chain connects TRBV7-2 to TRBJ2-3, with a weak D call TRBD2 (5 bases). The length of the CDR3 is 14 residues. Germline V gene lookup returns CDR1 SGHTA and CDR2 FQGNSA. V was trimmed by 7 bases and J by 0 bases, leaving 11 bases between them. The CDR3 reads CASKGGLSTDTQYF. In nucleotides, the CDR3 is TGTGCCAGCAAGGGCGGGCTAAGCACAGATACGCAGTATTTT. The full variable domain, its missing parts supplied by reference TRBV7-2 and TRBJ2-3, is GAGVSQSPSNKVTEKGKDVELRCDPISGHTALYWYRQSLGQGLEFLIYFQGNSAPDKSGLPSDRFSAERTGGSVSTLTIQRTQQEDSAVYLCASKGGLSTDTQYFGPGTRLTVL.

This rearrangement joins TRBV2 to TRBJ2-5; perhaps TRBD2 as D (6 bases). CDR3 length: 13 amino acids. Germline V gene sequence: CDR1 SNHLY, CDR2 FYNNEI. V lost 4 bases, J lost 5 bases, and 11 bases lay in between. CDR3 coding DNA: TGTGCCAGCAGTGGGGTTGGGGGGGAGACCCAGTACTTC. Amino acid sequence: CASSGVGGETQYF.

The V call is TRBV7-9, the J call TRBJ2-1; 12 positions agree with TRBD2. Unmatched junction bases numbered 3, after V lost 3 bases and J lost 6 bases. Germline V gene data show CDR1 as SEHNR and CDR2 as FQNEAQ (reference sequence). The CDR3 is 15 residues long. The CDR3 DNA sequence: TGTGCCAGCAGCTTGACTAGCGGGAGTTCCAATGAGCAGTTCTTC. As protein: CASSLTSGSSNEQFF.

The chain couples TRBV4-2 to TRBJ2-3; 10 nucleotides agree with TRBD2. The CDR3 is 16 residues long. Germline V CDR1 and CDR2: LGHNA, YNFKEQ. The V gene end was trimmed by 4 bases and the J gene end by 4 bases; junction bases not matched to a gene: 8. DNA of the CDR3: TGTGCCAGCAGCCGCGGGACTAGCGCCGTAGCAGATACGCAGTATTTT. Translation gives CASSRGTSAVADTQYF.